This T cell receptor (beta chain) is drawn from a study of cytomegalovirus exposure and HLA in healthy donors. Study-wide results and caveats: In all likelihood, a cluster of highly shared sequence variants was a sequencing artifact. Earlier analysis looked at TCR beta V segments, and most were productive about 87% or about 30% of the time. With further analysis later on, most CMV-associated TCR beta chains appeared HLA-restricted. Association with HLA alleles at 0.05 false discovery rate was found for 17,000 or so TCR beta sequences in a later analysis.

Researchers ran the PCR with 60 Vbeta and 13 Jbeta primers. The method was immunoSEQ multiplex PCR; TCRdb's version includes in-frame clones alone and lacks a portion of them. This sample has roughly 120,000 clones, with 55% to 75% found just once. The germline V gene encodes CDR1 SSHAT and CDR2 FNYEAQ (reference sequence). The CDR3 is 15 amino acids. In regard to this clone: Antigen: not known. One junction end does not reproduce the germline sequence, and a read error may be involved.

The V call is TRBV7-7, the J call TRBJ2-5, with D unresolved. The end of the DNA aligns better with TRBJ2-7, so the J call may be wrong. The sequenced sample was PBMCs. The TCR was taken from a man under 40 in good health and CMV-seropositive. CDR3 amino acids: CASSLGFGLPYEQYF. The DNA for the CDR3 is TGTGCTAGCAGCTTAGGGTTCGGGTTACCCTACGAGCAGTACTTC.